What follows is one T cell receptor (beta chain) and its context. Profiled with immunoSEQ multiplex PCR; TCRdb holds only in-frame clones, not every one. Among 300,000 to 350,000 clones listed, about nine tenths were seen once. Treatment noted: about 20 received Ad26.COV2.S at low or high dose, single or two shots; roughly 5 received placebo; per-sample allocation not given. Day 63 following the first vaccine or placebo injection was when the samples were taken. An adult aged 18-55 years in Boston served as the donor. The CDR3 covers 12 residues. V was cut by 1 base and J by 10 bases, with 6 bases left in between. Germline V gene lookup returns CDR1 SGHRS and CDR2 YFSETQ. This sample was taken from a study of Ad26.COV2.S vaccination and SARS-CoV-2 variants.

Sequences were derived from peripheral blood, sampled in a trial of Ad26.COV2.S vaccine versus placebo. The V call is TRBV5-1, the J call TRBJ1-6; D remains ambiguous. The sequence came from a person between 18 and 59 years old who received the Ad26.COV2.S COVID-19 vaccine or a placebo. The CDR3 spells CASSLSGSPLHF. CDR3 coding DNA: TGCGCCAGCAGCTTGTCCGGGTCACCCCTCCACTTT.